This TCR beta chain came from a study of Graves' ophthalmopathy and Graves' hyperthyroidism. The study's findings and limits: Detected in blood as well were most expanded thyroid clonotypes with frequency above 0.001.

Amplified TCR beta CDR3 regions were obtained using RNA transcripts as template. HTBI-primed RT-PCR formed the first round, and a multiplex PCR formed the second. TCRdb reprocessed the multiplex PCR reads with MiXCR, giving one entry per CDR3 protein. Here the sample spans roughly 230,000 distinct CDR3 sequences, 20% to 25% being singletons. This clonotype was recorded at least ten times. Its antigen remains unknown. Active ophthalmopathy (CAS at least 3, NOSPECS at least 4), lasting under 3 months. What supplied the PBMCs was 10 ml of fresh peripheral blood. V lost 3 bases and J lost 7, with 12 bases in between. The CDR3 is 12 amino acids. Germline assignment: CDR1 GTSNPN and CDR2 SVGIG (reference sequence).

This chain links TRBV30 with TRBJ2-5; D uncertain. Sequenced input: peripheral blood. The sequence came from a woman between 50 and 59 years old with Graves' ophthalmopathy. DNA for the CDR3: TGTGCCTGGAGCGCCGACATGCGGACCCAGTACTTC. It specifies CAWSADMRTQYF. Supplemented by reference TRBV30 and TRBJ2-5, the full variable domain reads SQTIHQWPATLVQPVGSPLSLECTVEGTSNPNLYWYRQAAGRGLQLLFYSVGIGQISSEVPQNLSASRPQDRQFILSSKKLLLSDSGFYLCAWSADMRTQYFGPGTRLLVL.